One and the same sample provided the 20 T cell receptor beta chains below, sequenced in a study of shared clonotypes between healthy human individuals. Using immunoSEQ multiplex PCR, the repertoire was profiled, and TCRdb retains in-frame clones only, with some absent. The sample shows approximately 500,000 clones, 90% to 97% of them seen only once. The sample was naive CD4+ T cells sorted from blood. As for subset: CD45RA+ positively selected. Every receptor here comes from a young woman in good health.

This chain connects TRBV11-2 to TRBJ2-1, with 9 bases lining up with TRBD2. This CDR3 has 16 residues. V trimming: 5 bases; J trimming: 7 bases; junction bases outside the gene matches: 12. Germline CDR1 and CDR2: SGHAT and FQNNGV. The CDR3 coding sequence is TGTGCCAGCAGCACCCGTCGGGGCGGGAGGGCTAATGAGCAGTTCTTC. Translated: CASSTRRGGRANEQFF.

The J gene is TRBJ1-1, the V gene TRBV5-4; D might be TRBD1 (5 bases). The V and J ends lost 4 bases and 5 bases respectively, with 18 bases between them. Germline-derived CDR1 and CDR2 are SGHNT and YYREEE (reference sequence). The CDR3 consists of 15 residues. CDR3 DNA: TGTGCCAGCAGCCCGGCCCCCGGGGCCGGGACTGAAGCTTTCTTT. It specifies CASSPAPGAGTEAFF.

The gene calls are TRBV11-2 and TRBJ1-5; possible D gene TRBD1, 6 bases. The germline gives CDR1 SGHAT, CDR2 FQNNGV. V was cut by 5 bases and J by 4 bases, with 18 bases left in between. The CDR3 sequence is 16 residues long. The CDR3, as DNA: TGTGCCAGCAGCCATCTAGGCAGGGGACGAAATCAGCCCCAGCATTTT. Its translation: CASSHLGRGRNQPQHF.

The CDR3 nucleotides read TGTGCCAGTAGTATAGATATCGGGGCGGGCAACACAGATACGCAGTATTTT. Translating it yields CASSIDIGAGNTDTQYF. This chain joins TRBV19 and TRBJ2-3; D assignment may be TRBD1 or TRBD2 (5 bases each). Per the germline V gene, CDR1 is LNHDA and CDR2 is SQIVND (reference sequence). This CDR3 is 17 amino acids long. The V and J ends lost 0 bases and 2 bases respectively, with 15 bases between them.

In DNA form, the CDR3 reads TGTGCCAGCAGCTTCCTCAGGGCTGGCGGGAGTTTCGGTGAGCAGTTCTTC. Residues: CASSFLRAGGSFGEQFF. V gene TRBV7-2 combines with J gene TRBJ2-1, with 7 bases aligning to TRBD2. This CDR3 has 17 amino acids. CDR1 is SGHTA, CDR2 FQGNSA, per germline. The V gene end was trimmed by 3 bases and the J gene end by 9 bases; junction bases not matched to a gene: 17.

This sequence joins TRBV27 and TRBJ1-1, with 7 nucleotides matching TRBD1. Germline V gives CDR1 MNHEY, CDR2 SMNVEV (reference sequence). The ends lost 6 bases at V and 0 bases at J; junction bases unmatched: 4. The length of the CDR3 is 14 residues. CDR3 sequence (DNA): TGTGCCAGCAGGACGGGACAGCTGAACACTGAAGCTTTCTTT. Translated, it gives CASRTGQLNTEAFF.

The chain has TRBV6-1 and TRBJ2-4; D is unresolved. Between the trimmed V and J ends, which lost 2 bases and 1 base, there was a span of 6 bases. Germline CDR1 is MNHNS and CDR2 is SASEGT. There are 14 residues in the CDR3. CDR3 nucleotide sequence: TGTGCCAGCAGTGAATCGTCGGCCAAAAACATTCAGTACTTC. Translating gives CASSESSAKNIQYF.

V is TRBV19 and J is TRBJ2-7; D might be TRBD2 (6 bases). The CDR3 covers 13 residues. Germline CDR1 LNHDA, CDR2 SQIVND (reference sequence). Between the trimmed V and J ends, which lost 8 bases and 4 bases, there was a span of 15 bases. CDR3 bases: TGTGCCAGTCGGAGTGGAGGGAGGTACGAGCAGTACTTC. Residues: CASRSGGRYEQYF.

The chain joins TRBV6-6 to TRBJ2-7, with D perhaps TRBD1 (5 bases). The ends were cut back, 6 bases at V and 0 bases at J, with 12 bases in the middle. The CDR3 runs to 14 residues. Germline lookup yields CDR1 MNHNY and CDR2 SVGAGI (reference sequence). The CDR3 protein is CASRLDTNSYEQYF. CDR3 DNA sequence: TGTGCCAGCAGGCTGGACACCAACTCCTACGAGCAGTACTTC.

The rearrangement joins TRBV11-2 to TRBJ2-3; D remains unclear. Deletions cut 2 bases from V and 0 bases from J, with 6 bases between. Germline CDR1 reads SGHAT; CDR2 reads FQNNGV. This CDR3 spans 14 amino acids. CDR3 DNA sequence: TGTGCCAGCAGCTTATTCCGTAGCACAGATACGCAGTATTTT. This codes for CASSLFRSTDTQYF.

For this clone: Other DNA sequences in this sample translate to the same CDR3. V gene TRBV5-1 combines with J gene TRBJ2-7; D gene unclear. Trimming removed 4 bases from V and 4 bases from J, with 6 bases in between. Germline CDR1 reads SGHRS; CDR2 reads YFSETQ. There are 11 residues in the CDR3. The CDR3 DNA reads as TGCGCCAGCAGCCTAGAGTACGAGCAGTACTTC. Protein: CASSLEYEQYF.

The chain carries TRBV5-1 and TRBJ1-6; no reliable D call. The V gene lost 2 bases and the J gene lost 4 bases, with 1 base spanning the gap. Germline V gives CDR1 SGHRS, CDR2 YFSETQ. The CDR3 loop spans 12 amino acids. In DNA, the CDR3 is TGCGCCAGCAGCTTATATAATTCACCCCTCCACTTT. Protein sequence: CASSLYNSPLHF.

The chain recombines TRBV5-1 with TRBJ2-1; maybe TRBD1 (6 bases). With 0 bases removed from V and 6 bases from J, the gap between germline ends came to 16 bases. The germline gives CDR1 SGHRS, CDR2 YFSETQ. The CDR3 runs 16 residues. The CDR3 bases are TGCGCCAGCAGCTTGGCCGGGACAAAAACGGGCAATGAGCAGTTCTTC. As protein: CASSLAGTKTGNEQFF. The full variable domain, in which reference TRBV5-1 and TRBJ2-1 provide the parts outside the CDR3, is KAGVTQTPRYLIKTRGQQVTLSCSPISGHRSVSWYQQTPGQGLQFLFEYFSETQRNKGNFPGRFSGRQFSNSRSEMNVSTLELGDSALYLCASSLAGTKTGNEQFFGPGTRLTVL.

This clone was counted once. V and J are TRBV6-5 and TRBJ2-1; perhaps TRBD2 as D (6 bases). V was pared by 5 bases and J by 6 bases, with 14 bases between. This CDR3 region has 14 residues. Germline-derived CDR1 and CDR2 are MNHEY and SVGAGI. The DNA of the CDR3 is TGTGCCAGCAGTACCTGGACTAAACCCAATGAGCAGTTCTTC. Translation gives CASSTWTKPNEQFF.

CDR3 amino acids: CASSLGGSFNEKLFF. The CDR3 region has the DNA TGTGCCAGCAGCTTAGGGGGGTCGTTTAATGAAAAACTGTTTTTT. The rearrangement uses TRBV7-6 and TRBJ1-4; D is possibly TRBD1 (5 bases). The CDR3 spans 15 residues. The germline CDR1 and CDR2 sequences are SGHVS and FNYEAQ. The V end was cut by 1 base, the J end by 4 bases, with 10 bases between.

J is TRBJ2-5 and V is TRBV28; D gene uncertain. Germline lookup yields CDR1 MDHEN and CDR2 SYDVKM. The V end lost 5 bases, the J end lost 5 bases, and 12 bases lay between the germline ends. The CDR3 covers 13 residues. The CDR3 is CASSTSSRETQYF. In DNA, the CDR3 is TGTGCCAGCAGTACGTCCTCCCGGGAGACCCAGTACTTC.

The CDR3 loop is CACGTGGNQPQHF. CDR3 coding DNA: TGTGCCTGCGGGACAGGGGGCAATCAGCCCCAGCATTTT. The genes are TRBV30 and TRBJ1-5; 10 bases agree with TRBD1. CDR3 length: 13 residues. Per germline, CDR1 GTSNPN and CDR2 SVGIG (reference sequence). With V trimmed by 6 bases and J by 2 bases, 1 base remained unmatched.

The chain carries TRBV2 and TRBJ2-2; D might be TRBD2 (5 bases). CDR3 length: 13 amino acids. Deletions cut 6 bases from V and 7 bases from J, with 12 bases between. CDR1 and CDR2 from the germline V gene are SNHLY and FYNNEI. The CDR3 DNA sequence: TGTGCCAGCAGACCCACTAGTAACGGGGAGCTGTTTTTT. This codes for CASRPTSNGELFF.

V and J are TRBV19 and TRBJ1-3; possible D gene TRBD1, 5 bases. V was trimmed by 0 bases and J by 0 bases, leaving 12 bases between them. The V gene's germline CDR1 is LNHDA and CDR2 SQIVND (reference sequence). This CDR3 region has 17 residues. CDR3 in DNA: TGTGCCAGTAGTATAGATCATCGGGGGTCCTCTGGAAACACCATATATTTT. It yields the protein CASSIDHRGSSGNTIYF.

This chain joins TRBV6-6 and TRBJ2-2; 8 bases align to TRBD1. Per germline, CDR1 MNHNY and CDR2 SVGAGI (reference sequence). After removal of 5 bases from V and 1 base from J, the junction contained 6 bases not matched to a gene. This CDR3 region has 16 residues. This CDR3 reads CASSPPGQVNTGELFF. The CDR3 DNA sequence: TGTGCCAGCAGTCCACCGGGACAGGTGAACACCGGGGAGCTGTTTTTT.